The T cell receptor (beta chain) described here comes from a study of blood T cell repertoires in COVID-19. At the level of the study: Both acute and convalescent COVID-19 samples were obtained from the United States, Italy and Spain. The cDNA or gDNA used as material had been derived from T cells, B-cell-depleted T cells, or PBMCs.

The ends were cut back, 4 bases at V and 4 bases at J, with 7 bases in the middle. This CDR3 has 12 residues. The germline V gene has CDR1 SGDLS and CDR2 YYNGEE. This table comes from immunoSEQ multiplex PCR, and its TCRdb copy is limited to in-frame clones, with some not included. This sample has about 220,000 clones, with over 80% found just once. V usage is TRBV9 and J usage is TRBJ2-3; D is unclear. Sequenced input: peripheral blood. The sequence was collected from a human donor in a cohort sampled during active COVID-19. CDR3 sequence reads: CASSPPADTQYF. For the CDR3, the DNA is TGTGCCAGCAGCCCCCCGGCAGATACGCAGTATTTT.